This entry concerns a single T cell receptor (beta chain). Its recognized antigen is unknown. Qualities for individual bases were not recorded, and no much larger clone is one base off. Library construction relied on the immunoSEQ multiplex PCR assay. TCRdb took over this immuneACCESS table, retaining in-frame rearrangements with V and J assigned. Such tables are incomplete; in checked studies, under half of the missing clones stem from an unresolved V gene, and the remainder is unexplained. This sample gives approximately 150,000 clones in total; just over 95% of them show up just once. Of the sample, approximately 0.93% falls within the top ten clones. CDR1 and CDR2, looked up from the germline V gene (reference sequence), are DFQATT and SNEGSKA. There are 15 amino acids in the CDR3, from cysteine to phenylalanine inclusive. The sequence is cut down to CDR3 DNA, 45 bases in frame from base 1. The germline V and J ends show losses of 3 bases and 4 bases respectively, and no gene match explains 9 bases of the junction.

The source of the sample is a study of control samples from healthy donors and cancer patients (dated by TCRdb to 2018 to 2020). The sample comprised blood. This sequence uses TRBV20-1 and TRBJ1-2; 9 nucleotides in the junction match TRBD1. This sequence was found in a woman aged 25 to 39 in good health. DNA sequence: TGCAGTGCTAGTGAATTACAGGGGGCTGGCTATGGCTACACCTTC. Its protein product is CSASELQGAGYGYTF.